Shown below are 26 T cell receptor beta chains from a single sample sequenced in a study of CD8+CD57+ T cells in acquired aplastic anemia. The use of genomic DNA as template underpinned the TCR beta VDJ and CDR3 profiling. One entry per CDR3 protein results from TCRdb running MiXCR on the reads. In the table there are roughly 38,000 distinct CDR3 sequences, more than 75% of which are singletons. The sequenced material came from sorted CD4+, CD8+, or CD8+CD57+ T cells (not recorded which) from PBMCs. Receptor source: a human donor in good health, serving as a control.

The chain links TRBV20-1 to TRBJ1-3, with D possibly matching TRBD1 (5 bases). This CDR3 is 13 amino acids long. Trimming left V 3 bases short and J 2 bases short, with 8 bases between. In germline, CDR1 is DFQATT, CDR2 SNEGSKA (reference sequence). The chain's CDR3 is CSASPGTGNTIYF. The DNA for the CDR3 is TGCAGTGCTAGTCCAGGGACTGGAAACACCATATATTTT.

This clonotype was observed a few times. The chain joins TRBV11-3 to TRBJ2-1; possible D gene TRBD2, 6 bases. V was pared by 7 bases and J by 2 bases, with 12 bases between. The CDR3 spans 14 residues. Germline V gene sequence: CDR1 SGHNT, CDR2 YENEEA. The CDR3 here is CASTEEGTYNEQFF. CDR3 bases: TGTGCCAGCACGGAGGAGGGAACCTACAATGAGCAGTTCTTC.

The chain recombines TRBV29-1 with TRBJ1-4, with D uncertain. Germline V gene data show CDR1 as SQVTM and CDR2 as ANQGSEA. CDR3 length equals 13 residues. V was pared by 5 bases and J by 5 bases, with 12 bases between. CDR3 bases: TGCAGCGTTCAAGGAAACGGAAATGAAAAACTGTTTTTT. It codes for CSVQGNGNEKLFF.

This rearrangement joins TRBV2 to TRBJ2-3, with D uncertain. The CDR3 contains 14 residues. V was cut by 5 bases and J by 2 bases, with 11 bases left in between. Germline CDR1 is SNHLY and CDR2 is FYNNEI. Here the CDR3 DNA reads TGTGCCAGCAGTCCCCGAATCCTCACAGATACGCAGTATTTT. It codes for CASSPRILTDTQYF.

The V and J genes are TRBV11-1 and TRBJ2-7; 9 bases fit TRBD2. The CDR3 covers 16 residues. Germline loops: CDR1 SGHAT, CDR2 FQDESV (reference sequence). V trimming: 0 bases; J trimming: 5 bases; junction bases outside the gene matches: 8. The CDR3 spells CASSLAVRGGANEQYF. For the CDR3, the DNA is TGTGCCAGCAGCTTAGCGGTTCGCGGGGGGGCGAACGAGCAGTACTTC.

The chain combines TRBV19 with TRBJ1-1; 7 nucleotides match TRBD1. The ends lost 4 bases at V and 8 bases at J; junction bases unmatched: 13. This CDR3 is built from 15 residues. The germline gives CDR1 LNHDA, CDR2 SQIVND (reference sequence). The chain's CDR3 is CASSRTDRVIMEAFF. CDR3 DNA sequence: TGTGCCAGTAGTAGAACCGACAGGGTGATAATGGAAGCTTTCTTT.

This clonotype was observed a handful of times. The rearrangement joins TRBV20-1 to TRBJ2-3; D is uncertain. The CDR3 consists of 12 residues. Germline CDR1 reads DFQATT; CDR2 reads SNEGSKA (reference sequence). Trimming cost V 3 bases and J 0 bases, with 4 bases left between them. Written as DNA, the CDR3 is TGCAGTGCTAGTGTCAGCACAGATACGCAGTATTTT. It is translated as CSASVSTDTQYF.

The chain is built from TRBV7-2 and TRBJ2-7; no clear D gene. Trimming stripped 0 bases from V and 4 bases from J, with 16 bases between. The germline gives CDR1 SGHTA, CDR2 FQGNSA. This CDR3 is built from 16 residues. As DNA, the CDR3 is TGTGCCAGCAGCTTAGCTCCTACCACCTACTTATACGAGCAGTACTTC. It specifies CASSLAPTTYLYEQYF.

The rearrangement uses TRBV7-2 and TRBJ2-7, with D uncertain. The CDR3 covers 15 residues. CDR1 and CDR2 from the germline V gene are SGHTA and FQGNSA. Trimming removed 2 bases at V and 1 base at J, with 12 bases between. The CDR3 spells CASSLSSGMSYEQYF. The DNA for the CDR3 is TGTGCCAGCAGCTTAAGCTCCGGAATGTCCTACGAGCAGTACTTC.

The chain links TRBV5-1 to TRBJ1-5; 8 bases agree with TRBD1. CDR3 length equals 16 residues. Germline trimming cut 0 bases from V and 1 base from J; bases unmatched to any gene: 3. The V gene's germline CDR1 is SGHRS and CDR2 YFSETQ. The CDR3 DNA reads TGCGCCAGCAGCTTGGGGACAGGGACCAGCAATCAGCCCCAGCATTTT. It yields the protein CASSLGTGTSNQPQHF.

The CDR3 DNA is TGTGCCAGCAGCTTAGGGCGGGGGGGAACAGATACGCAGTATTTT. The encoded protein is CASSLGRGGTDTQYF. This rearrangement joins TRBV7-7 to TRBJ2-3; TRBD2 matches at 9 bases. Germline trimming cut 1 base from V and 3 bases from J; bases unmatched to any gene: 2. The CDR3 contains 15 residues. Per germline, CDR1 SSHAT and CDR2 FNYEAQ (reference sequence).

V usage is TRBV7-6 and J usage is TRBJ2-5; 11 bases map to TRBD2. The V and J ends lost 8 bases and 5 bases, in that order; junction bases with no gene match: 7. Germline CDR1 reads SGHVS; CDR2 reads FNYEAQ. The CDR3 runs 14 residues. CDR3 region: CASSASGRLETQYF. The CDR3 nucleotides are TGTGCCAGCTCGGCTAGCGGGAGGTTGGAGACCCAGTACTTC.

This clonotype rates as large. V usage is TRBV2 and J usage is TRBJ2-7; unclear D gene. CDR3 length: 13 amino acids. V was trimmed by 4 bases and J by 3 bases, leaving 10 bases between them. Germline CDR1 is SNHLY and CDR2 is FYNNEI. The chain's CDR3 is CASSGMRHYEQYF. In nucleotides, the CDR3 is TGTGCCAGCAGTGGGATGCGGCACTACGAGCAGTACTTC.

The chain carries TRBV2 and TRBJ1-2, with D unresolved. CDR3 size: 11 residues. Trimming removed 6 bases from V and 6 bases from J, with 8 bases in between. Germline CDR1 and CDR2: SNHLY and FYNNEI. In DNA, the CDR3 is TGTGCCAGCAGCCTGGCGGATGGCTACACCTTC. It specifies CASSLADGYTF.

The gene calls are TRBV7-6 and TRBJ2-7, with 8 bases matching TRBD2. The germline V gene has CDR1 SGHVS and CDR2 FNYEAQ. The CDR3 is 13 residues long. V lost 1 base to trimming and J lost 4 bases; unmatched junction nucleotides: 0. Here the CDR3 reads CASSLGGGYEQYF. In DNA form, the CDR3 reads TGTGCCAGCAGCTTAGGCGGGGGGTACGAGCAGTACTTC.

This clonotype was detected only a few times. V usage is TRBV10-3 and J usage is TRBJ2-1; TRBD2 aligns across 11 bases. V shed 0 bases, J shed 6 bases, and the junction held 1 base outside the gene matches. This CDR3 is built from 15 residues. Germline CDR1 and CDR2: ENHRY and SYGVKD. The CDR3 DNA reads TGTGCCATCAGTGAGTCTAGCGGGGGGGCCAATGAGCAGTTCTTC. Translating it yields CAISESSGGANEQFF.

On this clonotype itself: The CDR3 carries no conserved terminal phenylalanine or tryptophan, so it likely arises from a read error. The gene calls are TRBV10-3 and TRBJ2-5; tentative D call: TRBD1 (5 bases). Trimming removed 3 bases at V and 5 bases at J, with 7 bases between. The length of the CDR3 is 12 residues. Germline V gives CDR1 ENHRY, CDR2 SYGVKD. The chain's CDR3 is CAISESGETQYS. The CDR3 DNA follows: TGTGCCATCAGTGAATCAGGGGAGACCCAGTACTCC.

This chain links TRBV19 with TRBJ1-1, with D unresolved. The germline gives CDR1 LNHDA, CDR2 SQIVND (reference sequence). The CDR3 consists of 11 residues. Trimming shortened V by 10 bases and J by 5 bases, and 11 bases separated the two germline ends. The CDR3 here is CATLGWTEAFF. DNA of the CDR3: TGTGCCACCCTGGGGTGGACTGAAGCTTTCTTT.

CDR3 nucleotides: TGTGCCAGCAGCGTAGTTGATCGGGGGAACACTGAAGCTTTCTTT. It encodes CASSVVDRGNTEAFF. V and J are TRBV9 and TRBJ1-1; D is uncertain. The CDR3 spans 15 residues. Germline V gene data show CDR1 as SGDLS and CDR2 as YYNGEE. V was trimmed by 0 bases and J by 1 base, leaving 10 bases between them.

The chain couples TRBV10-1 to TRBJ1-6; D is uncertain. V lost 6 bases and J 6 bases, leaving 12 bases between the germline ends. Germline-derived CDR1 and CDR2 are WNHNN and SYGVQD (reference sequence). The CDR3 contains 14 residues. The CDR3: CASSGPTINSPLHF. DNA of the CDR3: TGCGCCAGCAGCGGACCGACAATTAATTCACCCCTCCACTTT.

V is TRBV2 and J is TRBJ1-1; D is uncertain. The germline gives CDR1 SNHLY, CDR2 FYNNEI. The V and J ends lost 4 bases and 2 bases respectively, with 11 bases between them. This CDR3 is built from 14 residues. The CDR3 nucleotides read TGTGCCAGCAGTGTCTCGGCAGTAAACACTGAAGCTTTCTTT. It is translated as CASSVSAVNTEAFF.

This sequence joins TRBV7-7 and TRBJ2-5; D remains unclear. The CDR3 runs to 11 residues. With 6 bases removed from V and 1 base from J, the gap between germline ends came to 3 bases. The germline CDR1 and CDR2 sequences are SSHAT and FNYEAQ (reference sequence). CDR3 coding DNA: TGTGCCAGCAGACTCCAAGAGACCCAGTACTTC. Translation gives CASRLQETQYF. Supplemented by reference TRBV7-7 and TRBJ2-5, the full variable domain reads GAGVSQSPRYKVTKRGQDVTLRCDPISSHATLYWYQQALGQGPEFLTYFNYEAQPDKSGLPSDRFSAERPEGSISTLTIQRTEQRDSAMYRCASRLQETQYFGPGTRLLVL.

The chain links TRBV19 to TRBJ2-4; D not certain. From germline, CDR1 is LNHDA and CDR2 SQIVND (reference sequence). This CDR3 has 11 residues. V was cut by 9 bases and J by 7 bases, with 10 bases left in between. The CDR3 reads CASSSGNIQYF. The CDR3 DNA follows: TGTGCCAGCAGCAGTGGGAACATTCAGTACTTC.

This clonotype turned up a few times. The chain combines TRBV7-3 with TRBJ2-5; 10 positions agree with TRBD2. Germline V gives CDR1 SGHTA, CDR2 FQGTGA. This CDR3 is 13 amino acids long. Trimming cost V 6 bases and J 4 bases; bases outside gene matches: 2. CDR3 residues: CASSPSGRETQYF. In DNA, the CDR3 is TGTGCCAGCAGTCCTAGCGGGAGAGAGACCCAGTACTTC.

This clonotype was counted a few times. The genes are TRBV12-3 or TRBV12-4 and TRBJ1-6; a weak D match, TRBD1 (6 bases). The CDR3 is made up of 12 amino acids. Trimming took off 7 bases at V and 11 bases at J, with 12 bases between the two ends. CDR3 region: CASKQGPAPLHF. CDR3 in DNA: TGTGCCAGCAAACAGGGACCGGCACCCCTCCACTTT.

The chain couples TRBV2 to TRBJ2-5, with a tentative D call TRBD2 (6 bases). Trimming removed 3 bases at V and 7 bases at J, with 21 bases between. The CDR3 totals 16 residues. Germline-derived CDR1 and CDR2 are SNHLY and FYNNEI. The CDR3 here is CASSEDSHALGGTQYF. CDR3 in DNA: TGTGCCAGCAGTGAGGACTCGCACGCTCTGGGGGGGACCCAGTACTTC.